Each of the 12 T cell receptor beta chains below was sequenced from the same sample in a study of identical twins. From the 5' RACE reads, TCRdb called clonotypes with MiXCR, one entry per CDR3 protein. The sample lists 1.5 million to 2 million distinct CDR3 sequences; about 32% were seen once. The sequencing sample was made of cord blood. The receptor set was obtained from a newborn girl in good health.

This clonotype was detected only a few times. CDR3 in amino acids: CATSAVAGVGYNEQFF. CDR3 nucleotides: TGTGCCACCAGTGCAGTAGCGGGAGTGGGGTACAATGAGCAGTTCTTC. J is TRBJ2-1 and V is TRBV24-1; TRBD2 matches 9 bases. V lost 5 bases to trimming and J lost 4 bases; unmatched junction nucleotides: 8. CDR1 and CDR2 (germline): KGHDR, SFDVKD. This CDR3 spans 16 amino acids.

Regarding this clonotype: A junction end diverges from the germline sequence, so it may reflect a read error. The gene calls are TRBV20-1 and TRBJ2-5; TRBD1 agrees at 7 bases. From germline, CDR1 is DFQATT and CDR2 SNEGSKA (reference sequence). The CDR3 has 15 amino acids. The CDR3 DNA sequence: TGCAGTGCTAGGTACAGGGGTCCCGTGAACACTGAAGCTTTCTTC. This codes for CSARYRGPVNTEAFF.

The V call is TRBV28, the J call TRBJ2-2; D unclear. Deletions cut 3 bases from V and 5 bases from J, with 7 bases between. This CDR3 comprises 13 residues. Germline-derived CDR1 and CDR2 are MDHEN and SYDVKM. CDR3 amino acids: CASSFWKTGELFF. CDR3 DNA: TGTGCCAGCAGTTTTTGGAAGACCGGGGAGCTGTTTTTT. Looking up the rest from reference TRBV28 and TRBJ2-2 gives the full variable domain: DVKVTQSSRYLVKRTGEKVFLECVQDMDHENMFWYRQDPGLGLRLIYFSYDVKMKEKGDIPEGYSVSREKKERFSLILESASTNQTSMYLCASSFWKTGELFFGEGSRLTVL.

V usage is TRBV7-2 and J usage is TRBJ2-3; D is possibly TRBD1 or TRBD2 (6 bases each). Per the germline V gene, CDR1 is SGHTA and CDR2 is FQGNSA. V lost 7 bases to trimming and J lost 6 bases, with 17 bases between them. The CDR3 loop spans 14 amino acids. CDR3 bases: TGTGCCAGCACCGGGGGCGGGGATCTTGATACGCAGTATTTT. The encoded protein is CASTGGGDLDTQYF.

The V and J genes are TRBV20-1 and TRBJ2-7; the match to TRBD1 covers 7 bases. The V and J ends lost 0 bases and 10 bases, in that order; junction bases with no gene match: 15. The CDR3 runs 15 residues. The germline V gene has CDR1 DFQATT and CDR2 SNEGSKA (reference sequence). DNA of the CDR3: TGCAGTGCTAGAGATTTCAGGGGGAGATCCCTGATCCAGTACTTC. The encoded protein is CSARDFRGRSLIQYF.

This clonotype was observed many times. The rearrangement joins TRBV10-3 to TRBJ2-7; 12 bases fit TRBD2. Trimming at V came to 6 bases and at J to 0 bases, leaving 0 bases not matched to a gene. This CDR3 has 14 residues. Per germline, CDR1 ENHRY and CDR2 SYGVKD. The CDR3 DNA is TGTGCCATCAGGACTAGCGGGAGCTCCTACGAGCAGTACTTC. Translated: CAIRTSGSSYEQYF.

The rearrangement links TRBV20-1 to TRBJ2-3; D is ambiguous. The CDR3 loop spans 15 amino acids. The germline gives CDR1 DFQATT, CDR2 SNEGSKA (reference sequence). V was shortened by 4 bases and J by 3 bases, with 17 bases between the two germline ends. This CDR3 is CSATVSQARTDTQYF. The DNA for the CDR3 is TGCAGTGCTACCGTCAGCCAAGCAAGAACAGATACGCAGTATTTT.

This chain connects TRBV9 to TRBJ1-1, with a weak D call TRBD1 (5 bases). The CDR3 spans 16 residues. The V end was cut by 0 bases, the J end by 3 bases, with 15 bases between. The germline V gene has CDR1 SGDLS and CDR2 YYNGEE. This CDR3 is CASSVGGERVYTEAFF. Here the CDR3 DNA reads TGTGCCAGCAGCGTAGGGGGGGAAAGGGTGTACACTGAAGCTTTCTTT.

This clonotype has ten or more counts. The chain joins TRBV4-2 to TRBJ2-1; the match to TRBD1 covers 9 bases. J lost 2 bases, V lost 4 bases, and 9 bases had no gene match. The CDR3 extends over 17 amino acids. The germline CDR1 and CDR2 sequences are LGHNA and YNFKEQ. CDR3 DNA: TGTGCCAGCAGCCGAAACCCTTACAGGGGGCCCTACAATGAGCAGTTCTTC. As protein: CASSRNPYRGPYNEQFF.

This clonotype was detected a few times. This rearrangement joins TRBV2 to TRBJ2-3, with 7 bases lining up with TRBD2. The V gene end was trimmed by 7 bases and the J gene end by 5 bases; junction bases not matched to a gene: 15. This CDR3 has 16 residues. The germline V gene encodes CDR1 SNHLY and CDR2 FYNNEI. The CDR3 spells CASTREERDFGDTQYF. The CDR3 DNA follows: TGTGCCAGCACTCGGGAGGAGCGGGACTTCGGAGATACGCAGTATTTT.

V is TRBV20-1 and J is TRBJ2-3, with D possibly matching TRBD2 (6 bases). Between the trimmed V and J ends, which lost 0 bases and 0 bases, there was a span of 13 bases. This CDR3 is built from 16 residues. CDR1 and CDR2 (germline): DFQATT, SNEGSKA (reference sequence). For the CDR3, the DNA is TGCAGTGCTAGAGACGGTTGGGGGACTAGCACAGATACGCAGTATTTT. This codes for CSARDGWGTSTDTQYF.

Turning to this clonotype: The junction does not match germline at one end; this may be a read error. This chain joins TRBV20-1 and TRBJ1-6, with D tentatively TRBD1 (6 bases). The CDR3 loop spans 16 amino acids. The germline CDR1 and CDR2 sequences are DFQATT and SNEGSKA (reference sequence). The CDR3 reads CSARGRTQGRNSPPHF. DNA of the CDR3: TGCAGTGCTAGAGGGCGCACACAGGGTAGGAATTCACCCCCCCACTTT.